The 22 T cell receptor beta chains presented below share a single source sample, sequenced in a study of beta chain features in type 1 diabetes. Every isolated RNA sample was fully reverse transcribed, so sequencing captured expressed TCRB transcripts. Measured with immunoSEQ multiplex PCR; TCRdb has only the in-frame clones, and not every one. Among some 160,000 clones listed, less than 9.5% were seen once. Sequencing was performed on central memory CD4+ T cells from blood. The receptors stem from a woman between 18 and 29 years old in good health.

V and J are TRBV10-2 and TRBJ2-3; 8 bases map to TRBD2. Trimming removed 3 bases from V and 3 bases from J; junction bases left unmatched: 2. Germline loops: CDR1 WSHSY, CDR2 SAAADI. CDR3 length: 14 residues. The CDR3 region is CASSETSGTDTQYF. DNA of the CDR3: TGCGCCAGCAGTGAAACTAGCGGTACAGATACGCAGTATTTT.

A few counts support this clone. The DNA of the CDR3 is TGTGCCAGCAGCTTATCCAGGGAATATGGCTACACCTTC. Its protein product is CASSLSREYGYTF. The chain couples TRBV7-2 to TRBJ1-2; possible D gene TRBD1, 5 bases. Germline V CDR1 and CDR2: SGHTA, FQGNSA. Between the trimmed V and J ends, which lost 2 bases and 5 bases, there was a span of 9 bases. The CDR3 runs 13 residues.

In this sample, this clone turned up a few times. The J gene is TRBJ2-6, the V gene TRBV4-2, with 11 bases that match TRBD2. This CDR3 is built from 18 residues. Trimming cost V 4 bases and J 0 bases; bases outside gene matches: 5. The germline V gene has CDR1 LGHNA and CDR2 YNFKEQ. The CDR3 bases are TGTGCCAGCAGCCCCATGACTAGCGGGGCCTCTGGGGCCAACGTCCTGACTTTC. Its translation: CASSPMTSGASGANVLTF.

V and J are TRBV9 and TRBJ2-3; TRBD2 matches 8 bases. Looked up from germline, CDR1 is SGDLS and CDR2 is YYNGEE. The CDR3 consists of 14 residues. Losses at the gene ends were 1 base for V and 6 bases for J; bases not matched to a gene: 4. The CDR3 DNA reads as TGTGCCAGCAGCGTAACTAGCGGCCCCGATACGCAGTATTTT. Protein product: CASSVTSGPDTQYF.

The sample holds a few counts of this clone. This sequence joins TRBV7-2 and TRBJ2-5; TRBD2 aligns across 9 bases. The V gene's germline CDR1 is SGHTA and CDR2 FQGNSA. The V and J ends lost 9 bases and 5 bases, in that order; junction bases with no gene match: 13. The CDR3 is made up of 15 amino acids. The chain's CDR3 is CASGVGGGGAETQYF. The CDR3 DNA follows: TGTGCCAGTGGGGTGGGAGGCGGGGGGGCTGAGACCCAGTACTTC.

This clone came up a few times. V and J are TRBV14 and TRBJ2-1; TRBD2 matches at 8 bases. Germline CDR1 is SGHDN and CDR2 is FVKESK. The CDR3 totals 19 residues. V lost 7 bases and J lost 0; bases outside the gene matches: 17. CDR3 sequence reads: CASTGVRSGSVSSYNEQFF. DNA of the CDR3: TGTGCCAGCACCGGGGTTCGCAGCGGGAGTGTTAGCTCCTACAATGAGCAGTTCTTC.

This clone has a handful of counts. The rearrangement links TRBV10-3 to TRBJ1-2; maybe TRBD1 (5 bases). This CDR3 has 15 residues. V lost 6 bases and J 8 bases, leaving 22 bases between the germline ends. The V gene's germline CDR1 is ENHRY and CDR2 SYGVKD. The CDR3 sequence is CAIRPPGTAAGGYTF. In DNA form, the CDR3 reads TGTGCCATCAGGCCTCCCGGGACTGCCGCCGGGGGCTACACCTTC.

CDR3 coding DNA: TGTGCCAGCAGCCTTGACGCCCCAGGGGCCAATGATACGCAGTATTTT. It yields the protein CASSLDAPGANDTQYF. This chain joins TRBV21-1 and TRBJ2-3; whether TRBD1, the table's D call, matches the DNA was not checked. TRBV21-1 has pseudogene status. This CDR3 has 16 amino acids.

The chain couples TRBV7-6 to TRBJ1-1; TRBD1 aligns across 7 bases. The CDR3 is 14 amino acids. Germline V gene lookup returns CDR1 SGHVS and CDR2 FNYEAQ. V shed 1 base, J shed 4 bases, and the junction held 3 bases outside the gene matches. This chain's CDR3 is CASSLEGGSTEAFF. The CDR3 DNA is TGTGCCAGCAGCTTAGAAGGGGGCAGCACTGAAGCTTTCTTT.

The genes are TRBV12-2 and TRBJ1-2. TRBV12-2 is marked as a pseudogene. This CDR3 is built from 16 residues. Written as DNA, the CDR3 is TGTGCAAGTCGCTTAGACCGCCGGGGGGCGAACTATGGCTACACCTTC. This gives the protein CASRLDRRGANYGYTF.

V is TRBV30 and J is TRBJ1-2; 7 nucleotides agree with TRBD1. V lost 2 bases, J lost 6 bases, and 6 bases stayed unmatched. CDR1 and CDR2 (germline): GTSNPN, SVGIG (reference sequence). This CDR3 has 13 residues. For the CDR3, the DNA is TGTGCCTGGAGTATTGGACAGGACGATGGCTACACCTTC. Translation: CAWSIGQDDGYTF.

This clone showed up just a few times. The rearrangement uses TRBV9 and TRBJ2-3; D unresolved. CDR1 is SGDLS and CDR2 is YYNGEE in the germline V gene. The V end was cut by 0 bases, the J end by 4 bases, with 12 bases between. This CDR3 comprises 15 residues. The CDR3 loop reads CASSVGSHEADTQYF. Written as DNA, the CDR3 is TGTGCCAGCAGCGTAGGAAGCCACGAGGCAGATACGCAGTATTTT.

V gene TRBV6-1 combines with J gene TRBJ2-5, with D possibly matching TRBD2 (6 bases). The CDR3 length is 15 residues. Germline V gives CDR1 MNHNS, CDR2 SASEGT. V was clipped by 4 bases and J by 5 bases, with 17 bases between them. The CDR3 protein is CASSVIRGRRETQYF. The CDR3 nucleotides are TGTGCCAGCAGTGTGATTCGGGGGAGGAGGGAGACCCAGTACTTC.

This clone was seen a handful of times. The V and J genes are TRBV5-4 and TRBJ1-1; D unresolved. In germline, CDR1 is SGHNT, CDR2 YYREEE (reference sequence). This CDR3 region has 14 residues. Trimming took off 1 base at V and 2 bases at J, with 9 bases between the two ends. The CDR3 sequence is CASSLNSGNTEAFF. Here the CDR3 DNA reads TGTGCCAGCAGCTTGAATAGCGGCAACACTGAAGCTTTCTTT.

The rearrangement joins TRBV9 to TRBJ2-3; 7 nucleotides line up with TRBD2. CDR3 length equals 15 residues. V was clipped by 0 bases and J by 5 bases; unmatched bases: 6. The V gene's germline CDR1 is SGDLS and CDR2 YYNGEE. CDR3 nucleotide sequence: TGTGCCAGCAGCGTAGCCGGACGGGGGGTAGATACGCAGTATTTT. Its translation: CASSVAGRGVDTQYF.

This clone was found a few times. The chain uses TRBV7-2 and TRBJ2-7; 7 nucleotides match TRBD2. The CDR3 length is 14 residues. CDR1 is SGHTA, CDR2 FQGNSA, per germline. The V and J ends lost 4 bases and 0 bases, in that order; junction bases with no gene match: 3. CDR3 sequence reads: CASSSRGDSYEQYF. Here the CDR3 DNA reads TGTGCCAGCAGCTCTCGGGGGGACTCCTACGAGCAGTACTTC.

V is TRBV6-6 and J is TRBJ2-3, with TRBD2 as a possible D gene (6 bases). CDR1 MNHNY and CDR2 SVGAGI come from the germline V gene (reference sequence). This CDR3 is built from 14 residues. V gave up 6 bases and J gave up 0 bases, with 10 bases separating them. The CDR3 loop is CASSDSGSTDTQYF. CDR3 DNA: TGTGCCAGCAGCGACAGCGGGAGCACAGATACGCAGTATTTT.

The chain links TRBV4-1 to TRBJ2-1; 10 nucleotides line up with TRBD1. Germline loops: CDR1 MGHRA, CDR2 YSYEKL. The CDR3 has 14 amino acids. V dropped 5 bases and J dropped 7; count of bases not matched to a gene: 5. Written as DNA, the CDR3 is TGCGCCAGCAGCGGAGGACAGGGGGGGAATGAGCAGTTCTTC. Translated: CASSGGQGGNEQFF.

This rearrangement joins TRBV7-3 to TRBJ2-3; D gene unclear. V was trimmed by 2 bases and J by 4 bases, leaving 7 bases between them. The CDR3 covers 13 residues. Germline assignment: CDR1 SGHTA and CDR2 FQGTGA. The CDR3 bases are TGTGCCAGCAGCTTATCTCAGGCAGATACGCAGTATTTT. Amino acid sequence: CASSLSQADTQYF.

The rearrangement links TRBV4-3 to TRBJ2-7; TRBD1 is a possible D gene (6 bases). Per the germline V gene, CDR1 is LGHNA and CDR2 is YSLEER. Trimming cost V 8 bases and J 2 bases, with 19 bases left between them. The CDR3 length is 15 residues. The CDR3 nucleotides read TGCGCCAGCCGACACACCCAGGGGCCAACCTACGAGCAGTACTTC. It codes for CASRHTQGPTYEQYF.

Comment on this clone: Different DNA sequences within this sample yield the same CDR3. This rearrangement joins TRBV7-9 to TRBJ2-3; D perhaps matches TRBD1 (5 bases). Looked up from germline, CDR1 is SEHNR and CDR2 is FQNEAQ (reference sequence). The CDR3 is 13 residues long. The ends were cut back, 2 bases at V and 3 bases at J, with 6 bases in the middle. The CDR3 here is CASSLQGTDTQYF. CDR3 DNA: TGTGCCAGCAGCTTACAGGGTACAGATACGCAGTATTTT.

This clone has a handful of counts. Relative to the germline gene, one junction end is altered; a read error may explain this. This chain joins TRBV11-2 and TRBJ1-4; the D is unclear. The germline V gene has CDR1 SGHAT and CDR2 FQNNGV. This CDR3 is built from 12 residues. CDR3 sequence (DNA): TGTGCCAGCAGCCTAGACCGGGAAAAACTGTTTTTT. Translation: CASSLDREKLFF. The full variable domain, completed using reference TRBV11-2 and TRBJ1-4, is EAGVAQSPRYKIIEKRQSVAFWCNPISGHATLYWYQQILGQGPKLLIQFQNNGVVDDSQLPKDRFSAERLKGVDSTLKIQPAKLEDSAVYLCASSLDREKLFFGSGTQLSVL.